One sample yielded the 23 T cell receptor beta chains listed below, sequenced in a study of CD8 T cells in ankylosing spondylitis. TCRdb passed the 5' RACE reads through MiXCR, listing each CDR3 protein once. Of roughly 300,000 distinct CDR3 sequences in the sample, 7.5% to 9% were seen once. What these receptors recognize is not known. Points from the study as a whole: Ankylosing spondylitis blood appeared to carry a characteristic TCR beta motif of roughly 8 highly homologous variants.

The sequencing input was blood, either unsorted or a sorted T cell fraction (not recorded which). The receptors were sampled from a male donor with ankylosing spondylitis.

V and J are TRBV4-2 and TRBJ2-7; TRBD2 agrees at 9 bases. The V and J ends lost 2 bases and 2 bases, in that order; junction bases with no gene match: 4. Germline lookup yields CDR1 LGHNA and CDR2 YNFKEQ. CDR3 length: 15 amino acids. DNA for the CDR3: TGTGCCAGCAGCCAAAACCTAGCGGGGCCCTACGAGCAGTACTTC. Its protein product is CASSQNLAGPYEQYF.

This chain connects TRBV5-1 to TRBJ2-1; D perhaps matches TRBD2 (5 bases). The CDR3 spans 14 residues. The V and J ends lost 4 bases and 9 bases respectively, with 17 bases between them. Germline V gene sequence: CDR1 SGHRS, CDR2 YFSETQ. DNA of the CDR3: TGCGCCAGCAGCGTCTCTAGTTTCGGAGGTGAGCAGTTCTTC. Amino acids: CASSVSSFGGEQFF.

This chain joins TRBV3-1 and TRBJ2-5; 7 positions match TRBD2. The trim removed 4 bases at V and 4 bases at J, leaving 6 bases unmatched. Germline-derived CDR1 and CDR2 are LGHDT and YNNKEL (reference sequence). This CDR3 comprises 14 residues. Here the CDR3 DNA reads TGTGCCAGCAGCCGTAATGGACTAGGAGAGACCCAGTACTTC. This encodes CASSRNGLGETQYF.

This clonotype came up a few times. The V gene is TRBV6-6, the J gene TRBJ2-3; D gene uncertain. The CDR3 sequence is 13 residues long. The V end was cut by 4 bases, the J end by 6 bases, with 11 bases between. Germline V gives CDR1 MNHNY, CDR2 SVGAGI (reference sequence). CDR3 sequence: CASSSLSGDTQYF. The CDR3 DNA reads TGTGCCAGCAGTTCCCTGAGTGGGGATACGCAGTATTTT.

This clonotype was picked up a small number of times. In DNA form, the CDR3 reads TGTGCCAGCAGCTTACTCCGGCCGGTGGGGGAGGCTTTCTTT. As protein: CASSLLRPVGEAFF. The chain is built from TRBV7-2 and TRBJ1-1; maybe TRBD1 (5 bases). This CDR3 has 14 residues. With 2 bases removed from V and 11 bases from J, the gap between germline ends came to 18 bases. CDR1 and CDR2 (germline): SGHTA, FQGNSA.

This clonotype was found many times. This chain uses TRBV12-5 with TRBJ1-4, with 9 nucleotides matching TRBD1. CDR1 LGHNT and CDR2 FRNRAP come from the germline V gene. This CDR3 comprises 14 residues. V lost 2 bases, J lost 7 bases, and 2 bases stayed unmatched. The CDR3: CASGLRGQGEKLFF. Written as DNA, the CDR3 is TGTGCTAGTGGTTTGAGGGGACAGGGTGAAAAACTGTTTTTT.

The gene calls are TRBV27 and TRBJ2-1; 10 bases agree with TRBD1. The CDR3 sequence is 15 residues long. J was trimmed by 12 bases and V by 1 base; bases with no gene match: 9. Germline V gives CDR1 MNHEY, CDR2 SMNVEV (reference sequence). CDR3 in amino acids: CASSLYGQGGRSQFF. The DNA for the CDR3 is TGTGCCAGCAGTTTATATGGACAGGGGGGGAGGTCGCAGTTCTTC.

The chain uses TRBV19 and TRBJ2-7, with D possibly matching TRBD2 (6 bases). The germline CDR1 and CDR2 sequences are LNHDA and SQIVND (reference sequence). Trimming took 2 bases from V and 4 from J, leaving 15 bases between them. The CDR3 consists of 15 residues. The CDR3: CASSIMGGPSYEQYF. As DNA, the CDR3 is TGTGCCAGTAGTATAATGGGAGGACCCTCGTACGAGCAGTACTTC.

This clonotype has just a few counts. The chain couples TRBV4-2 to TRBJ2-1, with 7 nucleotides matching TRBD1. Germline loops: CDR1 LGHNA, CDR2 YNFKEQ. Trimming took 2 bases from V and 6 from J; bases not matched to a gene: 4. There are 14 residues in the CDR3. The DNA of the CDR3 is TGTGCCAGCAGCCAAACACCAGGGGGCAATGAGCAGTTCTTC. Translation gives CASSQTPGGNEQFF.

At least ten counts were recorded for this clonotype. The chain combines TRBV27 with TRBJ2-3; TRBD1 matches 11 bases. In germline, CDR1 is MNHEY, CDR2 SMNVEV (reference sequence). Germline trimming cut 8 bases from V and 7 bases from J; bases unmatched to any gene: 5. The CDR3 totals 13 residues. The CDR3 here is CASWTGGGNTQYF. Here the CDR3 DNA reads TGTGCCAGCTGGACAGGGGGCGGGAATACGCAGTATTTT.

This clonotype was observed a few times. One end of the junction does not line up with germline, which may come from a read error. The CDR3 sequence: CSVGRRRALMKNCIF. The CDR3 DNA sequence: TGCAGCGTTGGTCGGCGCAGGGCCCTAATGAAAAACTGTATTTTT. The chain links TRBV29-1 to TRBJ1-4, with D possibly TRBD1 on 5 matching bases. Germline V gene sequence: CDR1 SQVTM, CDR2 ANQGSEA. The CDR3 is made up of 15 amino acids.

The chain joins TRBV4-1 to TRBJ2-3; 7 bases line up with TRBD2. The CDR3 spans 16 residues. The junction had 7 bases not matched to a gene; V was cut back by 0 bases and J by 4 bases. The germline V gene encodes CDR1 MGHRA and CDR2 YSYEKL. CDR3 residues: CASSQDRSGTPDTQYF. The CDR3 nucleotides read TGCGCCAGCAGCCAAGATCGGAGCGGGACGCCAGATACGCAGTATTTT.

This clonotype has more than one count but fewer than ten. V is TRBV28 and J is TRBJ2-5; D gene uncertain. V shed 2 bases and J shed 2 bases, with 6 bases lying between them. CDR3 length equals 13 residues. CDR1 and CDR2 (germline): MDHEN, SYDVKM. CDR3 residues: CASSLREQETQYF. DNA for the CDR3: TGTGCCAGCAGTTTACGAGAACAAGAGACCCAGTACTTC.

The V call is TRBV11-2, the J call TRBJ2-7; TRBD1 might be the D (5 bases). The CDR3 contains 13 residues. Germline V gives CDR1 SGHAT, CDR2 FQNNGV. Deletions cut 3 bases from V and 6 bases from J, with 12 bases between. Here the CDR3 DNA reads TGTGCCAGCAGCTTTCCAGGGCGAGGCGAGCAGTACTTC. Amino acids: CASSFPGRGEQYF.

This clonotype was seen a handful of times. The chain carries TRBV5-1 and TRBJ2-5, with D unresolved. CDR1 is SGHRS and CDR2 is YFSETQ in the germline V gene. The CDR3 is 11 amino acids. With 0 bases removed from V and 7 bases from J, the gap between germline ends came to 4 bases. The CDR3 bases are TGCGCCAGCAGCTTGGGGGCGACCCAGTACTTC. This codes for CASSLGATQYF.

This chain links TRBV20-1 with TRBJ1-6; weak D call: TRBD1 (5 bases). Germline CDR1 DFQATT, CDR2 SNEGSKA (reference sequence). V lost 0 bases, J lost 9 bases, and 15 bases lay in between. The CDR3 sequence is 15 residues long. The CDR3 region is CSARDRAERGSPLHF. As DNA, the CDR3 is TGCAGTGCTAGAGATCGGGCGGAAAGGGGTTCACCCCTCCACTTT.

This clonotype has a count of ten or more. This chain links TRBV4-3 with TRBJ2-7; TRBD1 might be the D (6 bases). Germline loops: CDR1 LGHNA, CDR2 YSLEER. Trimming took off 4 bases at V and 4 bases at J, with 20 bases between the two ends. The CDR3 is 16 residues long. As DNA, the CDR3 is TGCGCCAGCAGCCCGCTGGGAGCAGGGGAAATTTACGAGCAGTACTTC. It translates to CASSPLGAGEIYEQYF.

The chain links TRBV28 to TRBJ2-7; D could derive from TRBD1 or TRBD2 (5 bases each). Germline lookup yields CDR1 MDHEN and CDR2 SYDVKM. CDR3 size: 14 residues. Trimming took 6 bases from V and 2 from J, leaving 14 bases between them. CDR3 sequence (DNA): TGTGCCAGCAGGGGGACGGCGAGGCCCTACGAGCAGTACTTC. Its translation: CASRGTARPYEQYF. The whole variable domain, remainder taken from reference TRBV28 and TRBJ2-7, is DVKVTQSSRYLVKRTGEKVFLECVQDMDHENMFWYRQDPGLGLRLIYFSYDVKMKEKGDIPEGYSVSREKKERFSLILESASTNQTSMYLCASRGTARPYEQYFGPGTRLTVT.

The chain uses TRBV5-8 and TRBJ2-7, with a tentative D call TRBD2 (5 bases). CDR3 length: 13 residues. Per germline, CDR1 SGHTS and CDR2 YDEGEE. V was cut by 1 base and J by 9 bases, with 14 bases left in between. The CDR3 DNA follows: TGTGCCAGCAGCTTGCCTGGCGGGTGGCGGCAGTACTTC. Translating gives CASSLPGGWRQYF.

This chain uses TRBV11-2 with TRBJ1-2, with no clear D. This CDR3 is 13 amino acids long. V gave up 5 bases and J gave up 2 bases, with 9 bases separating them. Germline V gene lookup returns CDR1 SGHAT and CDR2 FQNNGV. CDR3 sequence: CASSGGGNYGYTF. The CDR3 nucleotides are TGTGCCAGCAGCGGTGGTGGGAACTATGGCTACACCTTC.

The CDR3 DNA reads as TGTGCCAGCAGCTTGGCCAGGGGCAATCAGCCCCAGCATTTT. This codes for CASSLARGNQPQHF. The chain is built from TRBV5-6 and TRBJ1-5; perhaps TRBD1 as D (5 bases). CDR3 size: 14 residues. Between the trimmed V and J ends, which lost 0 bases and 2 bases, there was a span of 6 bases. CDR1 and CDR2 (germline): SGHDT, YYEEEE.

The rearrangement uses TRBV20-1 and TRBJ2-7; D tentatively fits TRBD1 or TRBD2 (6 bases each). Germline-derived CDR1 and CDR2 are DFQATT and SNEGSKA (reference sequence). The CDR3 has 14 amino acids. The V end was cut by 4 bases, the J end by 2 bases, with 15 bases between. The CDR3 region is CSATGTPGAYEQYF. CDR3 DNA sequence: TGCAGTGCTACCGGGACACCGGGAGCCTACGAGCAGTACTTC.

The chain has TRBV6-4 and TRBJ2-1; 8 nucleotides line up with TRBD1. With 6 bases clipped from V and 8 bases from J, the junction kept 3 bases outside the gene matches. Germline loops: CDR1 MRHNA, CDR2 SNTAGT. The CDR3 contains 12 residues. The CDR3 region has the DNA TGTGCCAGCAGCATGACAGGGGATGAGCAGTTCTTC. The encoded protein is CASSMTGDEQFF.